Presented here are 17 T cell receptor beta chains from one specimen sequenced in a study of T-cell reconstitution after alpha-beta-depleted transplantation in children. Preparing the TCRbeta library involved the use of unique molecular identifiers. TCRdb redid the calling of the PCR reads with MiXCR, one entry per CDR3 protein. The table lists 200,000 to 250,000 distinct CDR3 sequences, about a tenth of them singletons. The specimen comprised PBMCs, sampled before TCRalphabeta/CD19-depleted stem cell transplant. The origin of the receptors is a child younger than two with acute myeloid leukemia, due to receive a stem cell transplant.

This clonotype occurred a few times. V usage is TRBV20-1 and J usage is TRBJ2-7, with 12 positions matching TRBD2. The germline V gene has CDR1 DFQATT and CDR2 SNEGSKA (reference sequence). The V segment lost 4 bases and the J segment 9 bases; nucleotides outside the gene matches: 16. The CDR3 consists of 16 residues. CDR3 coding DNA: TGCAGTGCTACCCTAGCGGGAGGGTATATCGGGGCTGGGCAGTACTTC. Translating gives CSATLAGGYIGAGQYF.

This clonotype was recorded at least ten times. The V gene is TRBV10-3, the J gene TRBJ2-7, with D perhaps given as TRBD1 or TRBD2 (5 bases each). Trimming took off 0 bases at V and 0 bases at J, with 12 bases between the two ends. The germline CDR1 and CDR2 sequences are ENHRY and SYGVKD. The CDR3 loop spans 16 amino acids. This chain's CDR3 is CAISESRGGYSYEQYF. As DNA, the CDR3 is TGTGCCATCAGTGAGTCGAGGGGCGGGTACTCCTACGAGCAGTACTTC.

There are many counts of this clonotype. CDR3 DNA sequence: TGTGCCAGCAGCCGAACCCTCTTGGACCCTGGAAACACCATATATTTT. Its translation is CASSRTLLDPGNTIYF. V and J are TRBV12-3 or TRBV12-4 and TRBJ1-3; D remains ambiguous. The CDR3 is made up of 16 amino acids. V lost 6 bases and J 2 bases, leaving 17 bases between the germline ends.

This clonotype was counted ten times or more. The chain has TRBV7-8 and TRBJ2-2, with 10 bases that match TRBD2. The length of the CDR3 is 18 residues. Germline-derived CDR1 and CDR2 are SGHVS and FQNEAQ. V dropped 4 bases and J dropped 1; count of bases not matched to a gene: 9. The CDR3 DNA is TGTGCCAGCAGCTCGTTAGCGGGAGGATCCCAGAACACCGGGGAGCTGTTTTTT. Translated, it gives CASSSLAGGSQNTGELFF.

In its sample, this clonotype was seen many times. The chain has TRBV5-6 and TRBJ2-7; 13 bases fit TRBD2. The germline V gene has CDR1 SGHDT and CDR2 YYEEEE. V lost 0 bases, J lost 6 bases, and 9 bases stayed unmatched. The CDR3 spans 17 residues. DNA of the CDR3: TGTGCCAGCAGCTTGGCCCGGGGACTAGCGGGGCCAGGCGAGCAGTACTTC. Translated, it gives CASSLARGLAGPGEQYF. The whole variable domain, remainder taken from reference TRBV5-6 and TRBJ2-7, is DAGVTQSPTHLIKTRGQQVTLRCSPKSGHDTVSWYQQALGQGPQFIFQYYEEEERQRGNFPDRFSGHQFPNYSSELNVNALLLGDSALYLCASSLARGLAGPGEQYFGPGTRLTVT.

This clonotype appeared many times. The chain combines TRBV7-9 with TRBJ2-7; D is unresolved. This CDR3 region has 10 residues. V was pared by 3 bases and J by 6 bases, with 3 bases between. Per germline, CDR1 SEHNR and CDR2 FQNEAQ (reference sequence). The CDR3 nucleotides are TGTGCCAGCAGCTTCGTCGAGCAGTACTTC. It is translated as CASSFVEQYF.

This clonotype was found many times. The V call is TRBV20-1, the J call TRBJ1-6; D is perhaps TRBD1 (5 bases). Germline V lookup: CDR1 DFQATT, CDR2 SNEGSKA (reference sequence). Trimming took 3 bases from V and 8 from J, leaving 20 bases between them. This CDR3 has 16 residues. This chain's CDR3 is CSASQGLANSYSPLHF. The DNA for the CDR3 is TGCAGTGCTAGCCAGGGTTTAGCGAATTCATATTCACCCCTCCACTTT.

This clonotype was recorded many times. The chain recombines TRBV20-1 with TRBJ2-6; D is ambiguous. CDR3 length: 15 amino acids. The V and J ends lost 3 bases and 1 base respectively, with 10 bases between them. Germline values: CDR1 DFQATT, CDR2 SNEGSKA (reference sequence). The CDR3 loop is CSARSLGSGANVLTF. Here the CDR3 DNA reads TGCAGTGCTAGGTCCTTAGGGTCTGGGGCCAACGTCCTGACTTTC.

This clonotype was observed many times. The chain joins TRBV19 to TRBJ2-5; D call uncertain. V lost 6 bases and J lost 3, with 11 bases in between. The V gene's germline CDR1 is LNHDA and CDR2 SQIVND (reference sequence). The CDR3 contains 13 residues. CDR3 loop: CASSIWSKETQYF. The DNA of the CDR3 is TGTGCCAGTAGCATCTGGAGCAAAGAGACCCAGTACTTC.

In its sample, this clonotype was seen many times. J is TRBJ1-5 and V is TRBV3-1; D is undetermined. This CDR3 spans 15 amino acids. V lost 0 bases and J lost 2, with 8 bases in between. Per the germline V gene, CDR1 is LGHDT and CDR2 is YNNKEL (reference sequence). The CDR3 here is CASSQDHGGNQPQHF. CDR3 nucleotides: TGTGCCAGCAGCCAAGATCATGGGGGCAATCAGCCCCAGCATTTT.

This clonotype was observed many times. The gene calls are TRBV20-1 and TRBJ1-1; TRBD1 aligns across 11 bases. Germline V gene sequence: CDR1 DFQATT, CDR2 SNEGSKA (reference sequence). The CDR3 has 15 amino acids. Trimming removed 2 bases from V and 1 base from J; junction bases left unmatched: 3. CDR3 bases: TGCAGTGCTAGACGGACAGGGGGCAGGAACACTGAAGCTTTCTTT. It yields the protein CSARRTGGRNTEAFF.

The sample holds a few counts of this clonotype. The CDR3 here is CASSLDGQGAYNSPLHF. CDR3 bases: TGCGCCAGCAGCTTGGACGGACAGGGAGCCTATAATTCACCCCTCCACTTT. The chain recombines TRBV5-1 with TRBJ1-6; TRBD1 agrees at 8 bases. The CDR3 is 17 residues long. After removal of 0 bases from V and 2 bases from J, the junction contained 4 bases not matched to a gene. In germline, CDR1 is SGHRS, CDR2 YFSETQ.

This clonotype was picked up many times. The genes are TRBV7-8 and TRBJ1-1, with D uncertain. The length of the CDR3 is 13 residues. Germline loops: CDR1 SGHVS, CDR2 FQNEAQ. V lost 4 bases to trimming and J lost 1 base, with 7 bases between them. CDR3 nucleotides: TGTGCCAGCAGCTCTGCCGGGAACACTGAAGCTTTCTTT. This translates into CASSSAGNTEAFF.

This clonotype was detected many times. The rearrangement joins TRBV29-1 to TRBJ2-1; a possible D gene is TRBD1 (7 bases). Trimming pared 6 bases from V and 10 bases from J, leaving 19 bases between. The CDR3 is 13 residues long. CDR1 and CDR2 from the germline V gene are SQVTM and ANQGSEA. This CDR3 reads CSVQSQGGREQFF. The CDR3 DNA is TGCAGCGTGCAAAGCCAGGGGGGCAGGGAGCAGTTCTTC.

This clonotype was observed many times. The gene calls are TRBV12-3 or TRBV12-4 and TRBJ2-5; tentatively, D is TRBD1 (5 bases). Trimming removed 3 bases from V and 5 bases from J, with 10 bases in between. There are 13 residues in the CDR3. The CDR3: CASSFRVPETQYF. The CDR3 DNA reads TGTGCCAGCAGTTTCAGGGTCCCGGAGACCCAGTACTTC.

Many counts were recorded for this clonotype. In DNA, the CDR3 is TGTGCCAGCAGTGAAAGCGGGGGGTCTAGCAATCAGCCCCAGCATTTT. Residues: CASSESGGSSNQPQHF. The V gene is TRBV2, the J gene TRBJ1-5; tentatively, D is TRBD1 (5 bases). The germline V and J ends were trimmed by 2 bases and 0 bases, with 11 bases remaining between them. The CDR3 spans 16 residues. CDR1 is SNHLY, CDR2 FYNNEI, per germline.

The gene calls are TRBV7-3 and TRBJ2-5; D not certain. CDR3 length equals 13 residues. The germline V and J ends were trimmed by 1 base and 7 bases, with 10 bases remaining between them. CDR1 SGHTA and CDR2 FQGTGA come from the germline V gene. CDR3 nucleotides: TGTGCCAGCAGCTTAATCGCCCGAGGGACCCAGTACTTC. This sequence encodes CASSLIARGTQYF.